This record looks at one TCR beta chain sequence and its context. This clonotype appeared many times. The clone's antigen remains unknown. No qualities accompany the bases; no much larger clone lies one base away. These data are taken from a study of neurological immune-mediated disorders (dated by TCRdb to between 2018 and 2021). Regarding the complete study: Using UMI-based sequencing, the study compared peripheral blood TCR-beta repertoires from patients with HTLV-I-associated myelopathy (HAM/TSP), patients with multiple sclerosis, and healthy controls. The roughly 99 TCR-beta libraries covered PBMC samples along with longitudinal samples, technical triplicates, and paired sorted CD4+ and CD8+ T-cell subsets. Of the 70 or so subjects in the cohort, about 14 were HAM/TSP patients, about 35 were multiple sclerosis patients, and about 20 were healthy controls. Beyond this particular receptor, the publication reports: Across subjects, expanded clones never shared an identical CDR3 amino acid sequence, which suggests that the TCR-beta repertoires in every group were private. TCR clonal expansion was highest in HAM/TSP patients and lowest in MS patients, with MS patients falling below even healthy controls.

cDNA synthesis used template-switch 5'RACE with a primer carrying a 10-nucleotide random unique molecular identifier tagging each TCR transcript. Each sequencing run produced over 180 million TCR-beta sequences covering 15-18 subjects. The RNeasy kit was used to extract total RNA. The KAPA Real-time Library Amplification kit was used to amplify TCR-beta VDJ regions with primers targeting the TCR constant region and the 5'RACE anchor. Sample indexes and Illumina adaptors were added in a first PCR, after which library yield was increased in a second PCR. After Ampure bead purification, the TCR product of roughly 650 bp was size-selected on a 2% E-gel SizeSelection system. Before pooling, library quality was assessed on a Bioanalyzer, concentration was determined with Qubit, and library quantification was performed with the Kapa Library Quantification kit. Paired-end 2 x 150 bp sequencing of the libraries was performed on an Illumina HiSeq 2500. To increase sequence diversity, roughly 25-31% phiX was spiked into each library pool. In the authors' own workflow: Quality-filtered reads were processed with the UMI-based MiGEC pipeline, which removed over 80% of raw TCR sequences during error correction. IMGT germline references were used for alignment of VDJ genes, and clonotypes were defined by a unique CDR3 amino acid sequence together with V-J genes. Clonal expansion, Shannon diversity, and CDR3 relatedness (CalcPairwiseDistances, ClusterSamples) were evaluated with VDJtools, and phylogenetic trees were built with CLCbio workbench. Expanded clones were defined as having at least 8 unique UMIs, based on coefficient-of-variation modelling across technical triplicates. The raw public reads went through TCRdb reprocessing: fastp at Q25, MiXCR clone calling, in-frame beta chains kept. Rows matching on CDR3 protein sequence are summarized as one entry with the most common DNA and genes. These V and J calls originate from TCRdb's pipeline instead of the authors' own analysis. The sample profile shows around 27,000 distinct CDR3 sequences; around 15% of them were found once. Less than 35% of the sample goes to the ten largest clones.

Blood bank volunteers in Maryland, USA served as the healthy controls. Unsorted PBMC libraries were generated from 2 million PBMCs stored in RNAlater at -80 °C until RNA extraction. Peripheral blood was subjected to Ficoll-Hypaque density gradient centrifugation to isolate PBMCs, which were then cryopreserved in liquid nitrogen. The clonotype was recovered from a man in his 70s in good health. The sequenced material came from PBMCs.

The CDR3 protein is CASSLGWGEPQHF. In nucleotide form, the sequence is TGTGCCAGCAGCTTAGGGTGGGGTGAGCCCCAGCATTTT. The chain uses TRBV7-2 and TRBJ1-5; no D gene call is confident. V is pared back by 1 base and J by 8 bases, with 9 bases lying between the germline termini. The CDR3 measures 13 amino acids from cysteine to phenylalanine. The kept DNA is CDR3 alone, 39 bases in frame from the first base. The germline V gene gives CDR1 as SGHTA and CDR2 as FQGNSA.